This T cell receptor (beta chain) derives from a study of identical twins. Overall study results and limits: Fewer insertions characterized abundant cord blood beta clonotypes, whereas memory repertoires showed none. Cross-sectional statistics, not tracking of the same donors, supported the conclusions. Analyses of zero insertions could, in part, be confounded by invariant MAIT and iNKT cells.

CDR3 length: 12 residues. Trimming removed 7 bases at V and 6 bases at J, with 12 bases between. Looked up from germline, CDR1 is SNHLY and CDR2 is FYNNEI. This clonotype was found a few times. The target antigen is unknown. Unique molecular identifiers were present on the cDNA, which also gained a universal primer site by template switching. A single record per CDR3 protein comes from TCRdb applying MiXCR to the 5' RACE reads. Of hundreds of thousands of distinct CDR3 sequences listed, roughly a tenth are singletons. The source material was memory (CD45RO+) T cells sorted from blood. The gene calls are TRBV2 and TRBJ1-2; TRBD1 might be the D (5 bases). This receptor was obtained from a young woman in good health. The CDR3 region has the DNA TGTGCCAGCAAGCGGGACGTTGATGGCTACACCTTC. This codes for CASKRDVDGYTF.